This TCR beta chain comes out of a study of blood T cell repertoires in COVID-19. TCRdb's copy holds only in-frame clones and misses some; the assay was immunoSEQ multiplex PCR. Of 310,000 or so clones listed, around 90% are singletons. Participants were aged about 18 to 100 years from about two dozen US areas. For recovered donors of Cohort 3, there were two negative PCRs, clearance, or symptom resolution. J was trimmed by 4 bases and V by 4 bases; bases with no gene match: 8. Looked up from germline, CDR1 is SGHRS and CDR2 is YFSETQ. The CDR3 sequence is 15 residues long. The sequenced sample was PBMCs or T cells enriched from blood (not recorded which). The V gene is TRBV5-1, the J gene TRBJ2-1, with 7 positions matching TRBD2. The TCR comes from a woman in her thirties who had recovered from COVID-19. The CDR3 DNA reads as TGCGCCAGCAGCGAGAGCGGGGTCAATTACAATGAGCAGTTCTTC. This encodes CASSESGVNYNEQFF.